This T cell receptor (beta chain) was retrieved from a study of T cells after yellow fever vaccination. Researchers made TCR cDNA using 5'RACE template switching, and this step added a universal primer site and UMIs. TCRdb fed the 5' RACE reads into MiXCR, producing one record per CDR3 protein. Of 300,000 or so distinct CDR3 sequences in the sample, around 6.8% are singletons; the top ten hold 15% to 20%. Overall study findings and caveats: Few clonotypes appeared in both CD4 and CD8 compartments. The secondary T-cell response peaked on day 5, not day 15, but was weaker.

Trimming stripped 3 bases from V and 3 bases from J, with 16 bases between. This CDR3 contains 16 residues. Germline CDR1 SGHRS, CDR2 YFSETQ. This clonotype was detected many times. Its antigen is not identified. Sample: PBMCs, taken about 41 days after the first yellow fever vaccination. This chain joins TRBV5-1 and TRBJ2-1; possible D gene TRBD1, 6 bases. The sequence was collected from a man younger than 30 who received the YFV17D yellow fever vaccine. CDR3 nucleotides: TGCGCCAGCAGCTCGCTTACAGGGTTCCTCTACAATGAGCAGTTCTTC. This sequence encodes CASSSLTGFLYNEQFF.